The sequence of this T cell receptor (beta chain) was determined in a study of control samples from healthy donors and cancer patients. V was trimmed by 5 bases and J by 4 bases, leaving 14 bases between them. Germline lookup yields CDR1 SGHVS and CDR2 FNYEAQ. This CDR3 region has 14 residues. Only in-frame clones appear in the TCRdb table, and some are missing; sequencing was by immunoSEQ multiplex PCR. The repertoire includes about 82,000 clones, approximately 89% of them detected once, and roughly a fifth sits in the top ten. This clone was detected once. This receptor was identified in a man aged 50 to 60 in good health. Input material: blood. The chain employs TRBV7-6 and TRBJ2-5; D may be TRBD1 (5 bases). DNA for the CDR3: TGTGCCAGCAGCGACAAAGGGGCTAGAGAGACCCAGTACTTC. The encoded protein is CASSDKGARETQYF.